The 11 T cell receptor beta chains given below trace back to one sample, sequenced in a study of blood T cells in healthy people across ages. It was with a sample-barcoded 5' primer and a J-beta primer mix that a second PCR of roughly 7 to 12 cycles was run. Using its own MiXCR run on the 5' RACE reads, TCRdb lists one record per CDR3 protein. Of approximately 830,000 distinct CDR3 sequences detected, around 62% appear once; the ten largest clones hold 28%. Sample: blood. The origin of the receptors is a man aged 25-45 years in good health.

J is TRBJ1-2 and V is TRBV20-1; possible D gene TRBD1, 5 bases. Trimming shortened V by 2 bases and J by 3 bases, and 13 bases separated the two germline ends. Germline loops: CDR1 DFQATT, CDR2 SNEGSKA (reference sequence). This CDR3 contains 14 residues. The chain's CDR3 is CSARRTRGHYGYTF. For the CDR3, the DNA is TGCAGTGCTAGACGGACGCGGGGCCACTATGGCTACACCTTC.

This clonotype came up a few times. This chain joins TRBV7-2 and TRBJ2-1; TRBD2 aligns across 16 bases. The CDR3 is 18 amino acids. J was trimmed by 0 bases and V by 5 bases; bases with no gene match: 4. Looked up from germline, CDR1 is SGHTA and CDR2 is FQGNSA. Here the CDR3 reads CASSPGLAGGPSYNEQFF. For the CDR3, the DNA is TGTGCCAGCAGCCCGGGACTAGCGGGGGGGCCCTCCTACAATGAGCAGTTCTTC.

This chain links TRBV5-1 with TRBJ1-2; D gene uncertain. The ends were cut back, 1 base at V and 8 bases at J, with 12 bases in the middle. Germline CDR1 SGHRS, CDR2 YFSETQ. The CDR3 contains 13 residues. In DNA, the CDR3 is TGCGCCAGCAGCTTGTCGGACCCAGAAGGCTACACCTTC. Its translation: CASSLSDPEGYTF. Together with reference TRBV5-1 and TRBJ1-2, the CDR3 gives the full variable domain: KAGVTQTPRYLIKTRGQQVTLSCSPISGHRSVSWYQQTPGQGLQFLFEYFSETQRNKGNFPGRFSGRQFSNSRSEMNVSTLELGDSALYLCASSLSDPEGYTFGSGTRLTVV.

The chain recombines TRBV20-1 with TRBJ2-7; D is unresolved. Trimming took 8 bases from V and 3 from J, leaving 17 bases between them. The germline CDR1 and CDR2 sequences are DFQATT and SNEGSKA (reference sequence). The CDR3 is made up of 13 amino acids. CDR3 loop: CSTERHPSYEQYF. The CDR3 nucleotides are TGCAGTACAGAGAGGCATCCCAGCTACGAGCAGTACTTC.

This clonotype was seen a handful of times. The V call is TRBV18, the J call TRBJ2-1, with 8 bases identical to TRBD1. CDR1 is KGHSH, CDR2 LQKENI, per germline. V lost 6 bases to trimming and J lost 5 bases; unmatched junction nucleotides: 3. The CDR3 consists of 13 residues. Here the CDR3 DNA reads TGTGCCAGCTCCGACAGGGGAAACAATGAGCAGTTCTTC. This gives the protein CASSDRGNNEQFF.

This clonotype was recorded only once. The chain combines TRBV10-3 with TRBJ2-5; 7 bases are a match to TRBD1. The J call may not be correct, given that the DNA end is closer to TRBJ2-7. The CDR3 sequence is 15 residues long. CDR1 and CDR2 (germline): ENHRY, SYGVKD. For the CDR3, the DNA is TGTGCCATCAGTGAGGGGGACAGTAACTACCACGAGCAGTACTTC. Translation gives CAISEGDSNYHEQYF.

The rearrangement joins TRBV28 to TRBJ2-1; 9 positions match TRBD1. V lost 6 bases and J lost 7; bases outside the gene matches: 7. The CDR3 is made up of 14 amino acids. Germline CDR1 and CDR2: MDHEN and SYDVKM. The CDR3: CASRSTGGSNEQFF. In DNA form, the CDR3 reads TGTGCCAGCAGATCCACAGGGGGCTCTAATGAGCAGTTCTTC.

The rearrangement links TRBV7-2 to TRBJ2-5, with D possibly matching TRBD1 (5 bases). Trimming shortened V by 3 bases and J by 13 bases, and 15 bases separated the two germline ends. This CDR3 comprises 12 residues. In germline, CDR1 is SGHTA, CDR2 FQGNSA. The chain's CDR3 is CASSLASGRWYF. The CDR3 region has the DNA TGTGCCAGCAGCTTGGCCTCAGGGCGGTGGTACTTC. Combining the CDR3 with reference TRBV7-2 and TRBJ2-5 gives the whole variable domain GAGVSQSPSNKVTEKGKDVELRCDPISGHTALYWYRQSLGQGLEFLIYFQGNSAPDKSGLPSDRFSAERTGGSVSTLTIQRTQQEDSAVYLCASSLASGRWYFGPGTRLLVL.

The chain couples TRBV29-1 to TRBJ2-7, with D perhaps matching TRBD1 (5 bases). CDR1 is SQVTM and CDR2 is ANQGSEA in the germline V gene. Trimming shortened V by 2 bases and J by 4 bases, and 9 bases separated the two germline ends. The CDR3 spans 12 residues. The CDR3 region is CSVEQGGYEQYF. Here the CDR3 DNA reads TGCAGCGTTGAACAGGGTGGTTACGAGCAGTACTTC.

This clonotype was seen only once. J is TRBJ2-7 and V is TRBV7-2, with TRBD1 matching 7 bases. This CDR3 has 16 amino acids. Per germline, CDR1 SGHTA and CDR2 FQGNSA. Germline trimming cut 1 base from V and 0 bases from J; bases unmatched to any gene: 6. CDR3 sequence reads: CASSLGPYRGSYEQYF. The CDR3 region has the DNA TGTGCCAGCAGCTTAGGGCCTTACAGGGGCTCCTACGAGCAGTACTTC.

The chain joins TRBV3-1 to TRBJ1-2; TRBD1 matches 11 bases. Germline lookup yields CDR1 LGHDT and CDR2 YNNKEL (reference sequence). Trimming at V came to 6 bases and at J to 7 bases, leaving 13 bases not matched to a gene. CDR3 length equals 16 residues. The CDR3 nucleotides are TGTGCCAGCAGACCAGACCCGGGACAGGGGGTCGGTGGCTACACCTTC. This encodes CASRPDPGQGVGGYTF.